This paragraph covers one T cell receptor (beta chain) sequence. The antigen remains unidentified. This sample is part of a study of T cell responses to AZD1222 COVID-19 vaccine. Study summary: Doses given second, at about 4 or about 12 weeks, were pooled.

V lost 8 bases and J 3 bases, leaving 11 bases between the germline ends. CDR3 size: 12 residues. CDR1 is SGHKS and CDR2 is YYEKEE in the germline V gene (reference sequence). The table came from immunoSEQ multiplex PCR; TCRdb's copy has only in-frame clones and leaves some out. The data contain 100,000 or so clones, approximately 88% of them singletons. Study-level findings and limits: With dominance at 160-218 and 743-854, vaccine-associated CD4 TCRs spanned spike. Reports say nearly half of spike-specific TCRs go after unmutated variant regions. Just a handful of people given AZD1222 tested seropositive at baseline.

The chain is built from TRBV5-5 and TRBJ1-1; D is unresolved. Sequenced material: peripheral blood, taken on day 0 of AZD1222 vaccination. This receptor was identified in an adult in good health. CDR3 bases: TGTGCCAGTGCCCCCGGCGACACTGAAGCTTTCTTT. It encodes CASAPGDTEAFF.